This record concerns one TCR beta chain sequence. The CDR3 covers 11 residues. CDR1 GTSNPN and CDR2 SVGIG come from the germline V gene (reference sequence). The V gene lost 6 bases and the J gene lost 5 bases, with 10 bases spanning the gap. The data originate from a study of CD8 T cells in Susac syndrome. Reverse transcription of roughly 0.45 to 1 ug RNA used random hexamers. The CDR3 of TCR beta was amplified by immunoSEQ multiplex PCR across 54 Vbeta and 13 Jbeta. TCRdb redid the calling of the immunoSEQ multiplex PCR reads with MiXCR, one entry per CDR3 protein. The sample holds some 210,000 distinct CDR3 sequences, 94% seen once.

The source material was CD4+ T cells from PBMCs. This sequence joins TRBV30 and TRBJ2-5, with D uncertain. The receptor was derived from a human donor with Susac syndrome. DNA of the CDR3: TGTGCCTGTGGTTCAGGCGAGACCCAGTACTTC. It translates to CACGSGETQYF.